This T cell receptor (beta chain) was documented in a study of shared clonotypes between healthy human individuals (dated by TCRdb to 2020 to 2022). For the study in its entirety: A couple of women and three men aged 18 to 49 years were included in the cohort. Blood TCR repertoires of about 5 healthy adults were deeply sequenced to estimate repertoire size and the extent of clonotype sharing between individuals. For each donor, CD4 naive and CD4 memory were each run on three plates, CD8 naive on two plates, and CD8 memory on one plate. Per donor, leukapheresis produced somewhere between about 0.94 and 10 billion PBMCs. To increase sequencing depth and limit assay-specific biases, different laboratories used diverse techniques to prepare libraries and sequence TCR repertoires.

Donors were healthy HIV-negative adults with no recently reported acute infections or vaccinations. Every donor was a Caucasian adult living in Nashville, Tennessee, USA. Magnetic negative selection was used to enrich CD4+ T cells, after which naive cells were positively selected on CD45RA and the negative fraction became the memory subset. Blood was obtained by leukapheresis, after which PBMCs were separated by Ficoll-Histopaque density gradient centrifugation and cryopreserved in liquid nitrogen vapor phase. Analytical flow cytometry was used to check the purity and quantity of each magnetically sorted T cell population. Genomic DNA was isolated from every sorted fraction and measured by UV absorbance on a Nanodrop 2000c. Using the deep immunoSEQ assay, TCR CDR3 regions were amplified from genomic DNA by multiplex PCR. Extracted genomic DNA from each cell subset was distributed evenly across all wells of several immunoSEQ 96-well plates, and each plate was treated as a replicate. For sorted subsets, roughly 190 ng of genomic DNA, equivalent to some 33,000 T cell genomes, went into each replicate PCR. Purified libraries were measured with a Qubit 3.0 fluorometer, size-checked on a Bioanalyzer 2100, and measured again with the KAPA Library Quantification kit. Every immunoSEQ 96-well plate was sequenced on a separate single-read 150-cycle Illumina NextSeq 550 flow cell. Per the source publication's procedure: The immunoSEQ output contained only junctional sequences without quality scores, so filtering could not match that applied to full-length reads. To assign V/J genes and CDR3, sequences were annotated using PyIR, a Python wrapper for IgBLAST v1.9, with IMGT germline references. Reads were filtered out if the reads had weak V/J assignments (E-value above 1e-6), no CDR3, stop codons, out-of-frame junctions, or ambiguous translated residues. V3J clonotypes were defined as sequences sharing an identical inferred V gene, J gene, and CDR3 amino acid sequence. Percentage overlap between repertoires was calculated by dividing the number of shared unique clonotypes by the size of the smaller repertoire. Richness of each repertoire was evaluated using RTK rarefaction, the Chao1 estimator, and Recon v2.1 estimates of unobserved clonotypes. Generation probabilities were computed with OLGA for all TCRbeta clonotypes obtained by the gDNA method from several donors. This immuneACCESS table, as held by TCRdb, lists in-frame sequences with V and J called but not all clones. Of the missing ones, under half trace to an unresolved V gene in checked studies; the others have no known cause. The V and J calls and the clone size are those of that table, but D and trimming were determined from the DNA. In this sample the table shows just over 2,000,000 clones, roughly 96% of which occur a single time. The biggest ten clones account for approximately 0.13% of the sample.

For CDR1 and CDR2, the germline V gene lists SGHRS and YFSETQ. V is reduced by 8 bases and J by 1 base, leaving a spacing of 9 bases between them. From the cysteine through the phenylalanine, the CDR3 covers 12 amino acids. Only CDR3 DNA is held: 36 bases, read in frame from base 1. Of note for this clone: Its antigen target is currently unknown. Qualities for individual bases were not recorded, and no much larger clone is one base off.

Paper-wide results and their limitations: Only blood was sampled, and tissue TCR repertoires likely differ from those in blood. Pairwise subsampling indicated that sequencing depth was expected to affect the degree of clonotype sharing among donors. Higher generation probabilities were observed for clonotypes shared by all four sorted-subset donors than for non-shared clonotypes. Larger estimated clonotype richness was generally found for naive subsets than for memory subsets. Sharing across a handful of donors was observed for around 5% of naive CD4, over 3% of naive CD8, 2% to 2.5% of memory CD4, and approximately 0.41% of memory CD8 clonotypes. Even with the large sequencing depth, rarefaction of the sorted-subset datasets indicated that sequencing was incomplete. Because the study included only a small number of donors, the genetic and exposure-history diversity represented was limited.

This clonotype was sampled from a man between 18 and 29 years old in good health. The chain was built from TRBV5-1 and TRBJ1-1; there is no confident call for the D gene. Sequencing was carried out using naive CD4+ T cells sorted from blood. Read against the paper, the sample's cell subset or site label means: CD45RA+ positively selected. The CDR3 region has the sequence CASYDGNTEAFF. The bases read TGCGCCAGTTACGACGGGAACACTGAAGCTTTCTTT. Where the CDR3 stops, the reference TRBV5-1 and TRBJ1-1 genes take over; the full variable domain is KAGVTQTPRYLIKTRGQQVTLSCSPISGHRSVSWYQQTPGQGLQFLFEYFSETQRNKGNFPGRFSGRQFSNSRSEMNVSTLELGDSALYLCASYDGNTEAFFGQGTRLTVV.